The following is a T cell receptor beta chain sequence with its context. The data belong to a study of T cell changes during pregnancy in multiple sclerosis. Data came from immunoSEQ multiplex PCR; TCRdb stores just in-frame clones and leaves some out. The sample records 95,000 to 100,000 clones, 90% to 95% being singletons. The CDR3 is 13 residues long. With 4 bases removed from V and 10 bases from J, the gap between germline ends came to 11 bases. The V gene's germline CDR1 is SNHLY and CDR2 FYNNEI. This TCR was recovered from a female donor in good health, enrolled as a control in a pregnancy study. The rearrangement links TRBV2 to TRBJ1-6; D uncertain. This specimen was peripheral blood, taken after pregnancy. CDR3 DNA sequence: TGTGCCAGCAGTGCGGAGGTCCGGTCACCCCTCCACTTT. It yields the protein CASSAEVRSPLHF.